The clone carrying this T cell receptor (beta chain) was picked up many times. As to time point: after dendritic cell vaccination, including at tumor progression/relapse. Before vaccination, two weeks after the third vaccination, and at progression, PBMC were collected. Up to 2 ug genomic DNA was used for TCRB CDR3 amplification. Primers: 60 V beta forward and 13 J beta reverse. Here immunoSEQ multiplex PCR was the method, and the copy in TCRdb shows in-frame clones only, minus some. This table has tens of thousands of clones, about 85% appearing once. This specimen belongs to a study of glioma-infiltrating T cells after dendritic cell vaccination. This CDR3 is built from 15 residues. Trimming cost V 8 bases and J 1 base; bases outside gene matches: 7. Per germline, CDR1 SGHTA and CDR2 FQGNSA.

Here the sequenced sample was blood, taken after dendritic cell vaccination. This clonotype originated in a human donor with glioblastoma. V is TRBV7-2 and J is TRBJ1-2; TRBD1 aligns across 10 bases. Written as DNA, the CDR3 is TGTGCCAGCTGGACAGGGGGACCCCTTAACTATGGCTACACCTTC. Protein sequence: CASWTGGPLNYGYTF.